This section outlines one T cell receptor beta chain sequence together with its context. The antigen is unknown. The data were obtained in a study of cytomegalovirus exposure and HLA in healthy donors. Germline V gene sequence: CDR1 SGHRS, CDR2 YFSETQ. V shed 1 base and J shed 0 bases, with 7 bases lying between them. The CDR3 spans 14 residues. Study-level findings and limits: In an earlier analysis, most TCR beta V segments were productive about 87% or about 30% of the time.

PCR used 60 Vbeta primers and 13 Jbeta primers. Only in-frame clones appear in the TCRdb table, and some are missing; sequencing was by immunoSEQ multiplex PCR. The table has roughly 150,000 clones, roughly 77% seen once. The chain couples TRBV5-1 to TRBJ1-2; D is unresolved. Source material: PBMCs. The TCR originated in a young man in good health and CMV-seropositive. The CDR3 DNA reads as TGCGCCAGCAGCTTGCGGGAAGCTAACTATGGCTACACCTTC. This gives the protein CASSLREANYGYTF. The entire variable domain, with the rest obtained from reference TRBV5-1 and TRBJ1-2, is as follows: KAGVTQTPRYLIKTRGQQVTLSCSPISGHRSVSWYQQTPGQGLQFLFEYFSETQRNKGNFPGRFSGRQFSNSRSEMNVSTLELGDSALYLCASSLREANYGYTFGSGTRLTVV.